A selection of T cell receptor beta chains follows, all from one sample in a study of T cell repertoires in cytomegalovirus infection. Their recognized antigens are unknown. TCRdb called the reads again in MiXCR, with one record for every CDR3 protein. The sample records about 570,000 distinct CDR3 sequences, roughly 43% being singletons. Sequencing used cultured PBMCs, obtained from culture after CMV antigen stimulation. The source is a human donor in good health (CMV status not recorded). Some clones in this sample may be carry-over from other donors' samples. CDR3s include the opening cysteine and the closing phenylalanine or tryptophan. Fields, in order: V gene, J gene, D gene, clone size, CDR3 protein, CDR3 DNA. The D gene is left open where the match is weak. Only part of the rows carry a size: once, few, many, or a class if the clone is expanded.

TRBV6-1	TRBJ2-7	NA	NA	CASRANQFLYEQYF	TGTGCCAGCAGGGCCAACCAATTCCTCTACGAGCAGTACTTC
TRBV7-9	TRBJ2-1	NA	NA	CASSLARANLGNEQFF	TGTGCCAGCAGCTTAGCCCGGGCTAACCTGGGCAATGAGCAGTTCTTC
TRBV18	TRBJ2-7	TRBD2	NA	CASSPSGMYEQYF	TGTGCCAGCTCACCTAGCGGGATGTACGAGCAGTACTTC
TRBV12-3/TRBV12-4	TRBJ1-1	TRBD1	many	CASSPQGQGATEAFF	TGTGCCAGCAGTCCGCAGGGACAGGGGGCCACTGAAGCTTTCTTT
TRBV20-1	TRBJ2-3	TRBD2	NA	CSATLAGVADTQYF	TGCAGTGCTACACTAGCGGGAGTAGCAGATACGCAGTATTTT
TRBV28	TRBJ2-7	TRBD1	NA	CASRTDRGPYEQYF	TGTGCCAGCAGAACGGACAGGGGGCCCTACGAGCAGTACTTC
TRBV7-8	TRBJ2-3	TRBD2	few	CASSLARASGNADTQYF	TGTGCCAGCAGCTTAGCCCGCGCTAGCGGGAATGCAGATACGCAGTATTTT
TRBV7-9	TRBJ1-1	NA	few	CASSPRDRPRTEAFF	TGTGCCAGCAGCCCTAGGGACCGGCCACGAACTGAAGCTTTCTTT
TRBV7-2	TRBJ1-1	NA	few	CASSLVLGSEAFF	TGTGCCAGCAGCTTAGTCTTGGGGAGTGAAGCTTTCTTT
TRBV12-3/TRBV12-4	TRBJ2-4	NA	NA	CASTTGREAKNIQYF	TGTGCCAGCACTACAGGGCGGGAAGCCAAAAACATTCAGTACTTC
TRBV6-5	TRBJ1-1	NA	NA	CASSYIGLDTEAFF	TGTGCCAGCAGTTACATAGGGTTGGACACTGAAGCTTTCTTT
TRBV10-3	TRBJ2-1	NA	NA	CAISESAYNEQFF	TGTGCCATCAGTGAATCGGCTTACAATGAGCAGTTCTTC
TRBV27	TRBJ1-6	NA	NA	CASRIQGGESPLHF	TGTGCCAGCAGGATTCAGGGTGGTGAATCACCCCTCCACTTT
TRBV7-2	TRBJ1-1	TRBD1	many	CASSFGQGVNTEAFF	TGTGCCAGCAGCTTCGGACAGGGCGTTAACACTGAAGCTTTCTTT
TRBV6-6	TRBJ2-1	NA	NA	CASIQRQGTSSYNEQFF	TGTGCCAGCATCCAGAGGCAGGGCACCAGCTCCTACAATGAGCAGTTCTTC
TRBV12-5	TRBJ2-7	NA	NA	CASGTLTQLLREQYF	TGTGCTAGTGGTACCTTGACACAACTCCTGCGCGAGCAGTACTTC
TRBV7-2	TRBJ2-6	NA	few	CASSRSSGANVLTF	TGTGCCAGCAGCCGGAGCTCTGGGGCCAACGTCCTGACTTTC
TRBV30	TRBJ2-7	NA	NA	CAWRARLTSYSEQYF	TGTGCCTGGAGAGCTCGACTCACATCGTACTCCGAGCAGTACTTC
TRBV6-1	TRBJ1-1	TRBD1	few	CASSEFTGGITEAFF	TGTGCCAGCAGTGAATTCACAGGGGGGATCACTGAAGCTTTCTTT
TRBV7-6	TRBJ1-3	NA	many	CASSQDSSGNTIYF	TGTGCCAGCAGCCAGGACAGCTCTGGAAACACCATATATTTT
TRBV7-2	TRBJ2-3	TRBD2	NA	CASSPQAGGSDTQYF	TGTGCCAGCAGCCCCCAGGCGGGAGGTTCAGATACGCAGTATTTT
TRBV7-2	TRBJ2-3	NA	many	CASSLDEFGGAGDTQYF	TGTGCCAGCAGCTTAGACGAGTTTGGGGGGGCGGGGGATACGCAGTATTTT
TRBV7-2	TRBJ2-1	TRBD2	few	CASSLMASGGSAYNEQFF	TGTGCCAGCAGCTTGATGGCTAGCGGGGGCTCCGCCTACAATGAGCAGTTCTTC
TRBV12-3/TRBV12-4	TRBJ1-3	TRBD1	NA	CASSFGTGPGNTIYF	TGTGCCAGCAGTTTCGGGACAGGGCCTGGAAACACCATATATTTT
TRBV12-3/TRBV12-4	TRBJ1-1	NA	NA	CASSSDPRGTEAFF	TGTGCCAGCAGTTCAGACCCCAGGGGCACTGAAGCTTTCTTT
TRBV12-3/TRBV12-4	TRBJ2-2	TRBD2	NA	CASRRRGLAGPNTGELFF	TGTGCCAGCAGACGAAGGGGACTAGCGGGACCCAACACCGGGGAGCTGTTTTTT
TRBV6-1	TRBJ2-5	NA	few	CASSVRPSETQYF	TGTGCCAGCAGTGTCAGGCCCTCAGAGACCCAGTACTTC
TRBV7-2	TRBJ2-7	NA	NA	CASSVTRGTYEQYF	TGTGCCAGCAGCGTAACTAGGGGCACCTACGAGCAGTACTTC
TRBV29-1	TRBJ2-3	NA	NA	CSAPDVSSTDTQYF	TGCAGCGCACCCGACGTATCTAGCACAGATACGCAGTATTTT
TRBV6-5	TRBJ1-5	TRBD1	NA	CASSRGQVNQPQHF	TGTGCCAGCAGTAGGGGACAGGTCAATCAGCCCCAGCATTTT
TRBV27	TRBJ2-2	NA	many	CASSFRLVGHQSSIQYTGELFF	TGTGCCAGCAGTTTCCGACTGGTGGGACACCAATCATCCATACAATACACCGGGGAGCTGTTTTTT
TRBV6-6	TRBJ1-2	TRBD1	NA	CASSKPGQGIYGYTF	TGTGCCAGCAGTAAACCGGGACAGGGTATCTATGGCTACACCTTC
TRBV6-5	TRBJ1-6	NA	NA	CASSYSSMSGGNSPLHF	TGTGCCAGCAGTTACTCGTCGATGAGCGGGGGAAATTCACCCCTCCACTTT
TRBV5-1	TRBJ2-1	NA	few	CASSGKYNEQFF	TGCGCCAGCAGCGGAAAGTATAATGAGCAGTTCTTC
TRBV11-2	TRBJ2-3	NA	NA	CASSSWRVSTDTQYF	TGTGCCAGCAGCTCTTGGAGGGTTAGCACAGATACGCAGTATTTT
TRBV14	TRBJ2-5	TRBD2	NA	CASSQGSGRFRETQYF	TGTGCCAGCAGCCAAGGCAGCGGGAGATTTCGAGAGACCCAGTACTTC
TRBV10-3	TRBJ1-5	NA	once	CAISLTATNGQPQHF	TGTGCCATCAGTTTGACAGCAACGAATGGCCAGCCCCAGCATTTT